The 20 T cell receptor beta chains in this list originate from one sample, sequenced in a study of early T cells in non-severe SARS-CoV-2 infection. MiXCR, run by TCRdb on the 5' RACE reads, gives a single entry per CDR3 protein. The table includes some 50,000 distinct CDR3 sequences, around 10% detected once. The sequenced sample was whole blood, obtained at baseline. The receptors were gathered from an adult who was a healthcare worker with PCR-confirmed SARS-CoV-2 infection or an uninfected control (not recorded which).

This clonotype was detected ten times or more. The chain links TRBV18 to TRBJ2-1; D is tentatively TRBD1 or TRBD2 (5 bases each). V lost 4 bases to trimming and J lost 6 bases, with 19 bases between them. This CDR3 is built from 16 residues. CDR1 is KGHSH, CDR2 LQKENI, per germline. The CDR3 sequence: CASSRAGTSFVNEQFF. Here the CDR3 DNA reads TGTGCCAGCTCACGTGCCGGGACGTCATTCGTCAATGAGCAGTTCTTC.

This clonotype was seen at least ten times. The V and J genes are TRBV30 and TRBJ1-6, with D possibly matching TRBD1 (6 bases). Germline CDR1 is GTSNPN and CDR2 is SVGIG (reference sequence). Trimming removed 3 bases from V and 10 bases from J, with 19 bases in between. The CDR3 spans 15 residues. The CDR3 DNA sequence: TGTGCCTGGAGGAAAGGCAGGGGATTTAGATCACCCCTCCACTTT. Residues: CAWRKGRGFRSPLHF.

The CDR3, as DNA: TGTGCCAGTAGTGACGTAGCCTGGGTTAGGACCGGGGAGCTGTTTTTT. Translating gives CASSDVAWVRTGELFF. This chain links TRBV19 with TRBJ2-2; no definite D call. The CDR3 has 16 amino acids. Germline CDR1 reads LNHDA; CDR2 reads SQIVND (reference sequence). V was shortened by 5 bases and J by 5 bases, with 18 bases between the two germline ends.

This clonotype was seen more than once but under ten times. The rearrangement uses TRBV6-1 and TRBJ2-5; the D is unclear. This CDR3 region has 12 residues. Germline loops: CDR1 MNHNS, CDR2 SASEGT. With 4 bases removed from V and 4 bases from J, the gap between germline ends came to 7 bases. CDR3 DNA: TGTGCCAGCAGTGTTCCTGGAGAGACCCAGTACTTC. This encodes CASSVPGETQYF.

This clonotype was seen more than once but under ten times. The chain joins TRBV27 to TRBJ2-1, with D unresolved. Germline V gene sequence: CDR1 MNHEY, CDR2 SMNVEV (reference sequence). Between the trimmed V and J ends, which lost 7 bases and 9 bases, there was a span of 10 bases. CDR3 length equals 11 residues. Here the CDR3 DNA reads TGTGCCAGCATCCTGTACGGTGAGCAGTTCTTC. This sequence encodes CASILYGEQFF.

The chain employs TRBV30 and TRBJ2-7, with D perhaps matching TRBD2 (6 bases). Trimming left V 2 bases short and J 3 bases short, with 11 bases between. The CDR3 has 13 amino acids. Germline V CDR1 and CDR2: GTSNPN, SVGIG (reference sequence). CDR3 in amino acids: CAWSPGTGYEQYF. The DNA for the CDR3 is TGTGCCTGGAGTCCCGGGACTGGCTACGAGCAGTACTTC. Drawing the rest from reference TRBV30 and TRBJ2-7, the complete variable domain is SQTIHQWPATLVQPVGSPLSLECTVEGTSNPNLYWYRQAAGRGLQLLFYSVGIGQISSEVPQNLSASRPQDRQFILSSKKLLLSDSGFYLCAWSPGTGYEQYFGPGTRLTVT.

This clonotype showed up many times. The J gene is TRBJ2-7, the V gene TRBV29-1; D may be TRBD1 (6 bases). The CDR3 runs 14 residues. The ends were cut back, 7 bases at V and 0 bases at J, with 16 bases in the middle. CDR1 is SQVTM and CDR2 is ANQGSEA in the germline V gene. CDR3 residues: CSAKTGGSSYEQYF. CDR3 nucleotides: TGCAGCGCCAAGACAGGCGGCAGCTCCTACGAGCAGTACTTC.

The chain has TRBV18 and TRBJ2-2, with 11 bases identical to TRBD2. The germline V gene encodes CDR1 KGHSH and CDR2 LQKENI. Trimming at V came to 1 base and at J to 4 bases, leaving 5 bases not matched to a gene. This CDR3 is 17 amino acids long. This CDR3 reads CASSPLLAGGPTGELFF. In DNA, the CDR3 is TGTGCCAGCTCACCACTCCTAGCGGGAGGCCCCACCGGGGAGCTGTTTTTT.

This clonotype has only a few counts. The gene calls are TRBV10-3 and TRBJ2-3, with D possibly being TRBD2 (5 bases). With 8 bases removed from V and 5 bases from J, the gap between germline ends came to 17 bases. Germline V gene lookup returns CDR1 ENHRY and CDR2 SYGVKD. The CDR3 contains 14 residues. Here the CDR3 reads CAIQSGLFGDTQYF. CDR3 bases: TGTGCCATCCAGAGCGGCCTTTTCGGAGATACGCAGTATTTT.

This clonotype was picked up many times. CDR3 sequence reads: CASSQGPGQLNTEAFF. The CDR3 region has the DNA TGTGCCAGCAGCCAGGGACCGGGACAGCTGAACACTGAAGCTTTCTTT. This chain joins TRBV3-1 and TRBJ1-1; TRBD1 matches 7 bases. The V gene end was trimmed by 3 bases and the J gene end by 0 bases; junction bases not matched to a gene: 7. The CDR3 runs 16 residues. Looked up from germline, CDR1 is LGHDT and CDR2 is YNNKEL (reference sequence). The whole variable domain, filled in from reference TRBV3-1 and TRBJ1-1, reads DTAVSQTPKYLVTQMGNDKSIKCEQNLGHDTMYWYKQDSKKFLKIMFSYNNKELIINETVPNRFSPKSPDKAHLNLHINSLELGDSAVYFCASSQGPGQLNTEAFFGQGTRLTVV.

This clonotype was detected only a few times. The chain couples TRBV19 to TRBJ2-7; 8 bases fit TRBD1. The CDR3 covers 14 residues. V lost 3 bases, J lost 2 bases, and 3 bases stayed unmatched. From germline, CDR1 is LNHDA and CDR2 SQIVND (reference sequence). CDR3 sequence: CASSIGTGAYEQYF. The CDR3 DNA follows: TGTGCCAGTAGTATTGGGACAGGAGCCTACGAGCAGTACTTC.

This clonotype was seen at least ten times. V is TRBV7-2 and J is TRBJ2-7; D unclear. V was trimmed by 5 bases and J by 2 bases, leaving 7 bases between them. The CDR3 consists of 12 residues. Germline V gene sequence: CDR1 SGHTA, CDR2 FQGNSA. This CDR3 reads CASSRRTYEQYF. The CDR3 coding sequence is TGTGCCAGCAGCCGTCGTACCTACGAGCAGTACTTC.

This clonotype was counted at least ten times. This sequence joins TRBV18 and TRBJ1-5; D possibly corresponds to TRBD1 (5 bases). Germline assignment: CDR1 KGHSH and CDR2 LQKENI. The CDR3 spans 15 residues. V dropped 4 bases and J dropped 0 bases, with 10 bases sitting between them. DNA for the CDR3: TGTGCCAGCTCACTTACAGGAGATAGCAATCAGCCCCAGCATTTT. Protein product: CASSLTGDSNQPQHF. Filled out from reference TRBV18 and TRBJ1-5, the complete variable domain reads NAGVMQNPRHLVRRRGQEARLRCSPMKGHSHVYWYRQLPEEGLKFMVYLQKENIIDESGMPKERFSAEFPKEGPSILRIQQVVRGDSAAYFCASSLTGDSNQPQHFGDGTRLSIL.

The chain joins TRBV10-2 to TRBJ1-2; D perhaps matches TRBD1 (6 bases). In germline, CDR1 is WSHSY, CDR2 SAAADI. Trimming took off 6 bases at V and 1 base at J, with 12 bases between the two ends. The CDR3 has 14 amino acids. CDR3 sequence: CASRSQGRNYGYTF. The CDR3 region has the DNA TGCGCCAGCAGATCACAGGGACGTAACTATGGCTACACCTTC.

The chain carries TRBV28 and TRBJ2-7; D is uncertain. Germline values: CDR1 MDHEN, CDR2 SYDVKM. V was cut by 3 bases and J by 1 base, with 10 bases left in between. The CDR3 is made up of 14 amino acids. The CDR3: CASSFPPGSYEQYF. DNA for the CDR3: TGTGCCAGCAGTTTCCCTCCCGGTTCCTACGAGCAGTACTTC.

This clonotype has more than one count but fewer than ten. The rearrangement links TRBV7-9 to TRBJ1-1; no reliable D call. The V end was cut by 5 bases, the J end by 0 bases, with 13 bases between. This CDR3 region has 15 residues. Germline-derived CDR1 and CDR2 are SEHNR and FQNEAQ (reference sequence). Written as DNA, the CDR3 is TGTGCCAGCAGCCCGGTGGCGGGAGTGAACACTGAAGCTTTCTTT. It yields the protein CASSPVAGVNTEAFF.

This clonotype was counted many times. The gene calls are TRBV7-2 and TRBJ2-7, with D unclear. CDR1 and CDR2 (germline): SGHTA, FQGNSA. V was pared by 5 bases and J by 2 bases, with 10 bases between. The CDR3 consists of 13 residues. The CDR3 bases are TGTGCCAGCAGCGGGCGAAGTACCTACGAGCAGTACTTC. Amino acids: CASSGRSTYEQYF.

The chain couples TRBV10-2 to TRBJ2-1; no clear D. The CDR3 consists of 12 residues. V lost 8 bases, J lost 8 bases, and 13 bases lay in between. Germline values: CDR1 WSHSY, CDR2 SAAADI. Here the CDR3 reads CASAKTHDEQFF. CDR3 nucleotides: TGCGCCAGCGCGAAGACCCACGATGAGCAGTTCTTC.

This clonotype appeared many times. This chain joins TRBV6-5 and TRBJ1-2, with TRBD1 matching over 9 bases. V shed 6 bases and J 8 bases; nucleotides not matched to a gene: 10. Looked up from germline, CDR1 is MNHEY and CDR2 is SVGAGI. There are 14 residues in the CDR3. The CDR3 loop reads CASSRRTGELGYTF. The CDR3 DNA follows: TGTGCCAGCAGCCGAAGGACAGGGGAGCTAGGCTACACCTTC.

The chain couples TRBV12-3 or TRBV12-4 to TRBJ2-7; unclear D gene. The V end was cut by 2 bases, the J end by 7 bases, with 12 bases between. CDR3 size: 13 residues. In DNA, the CDR3 is TGTGCCAGCAGTTTATCACCTCCGAGGGAGCAGTACTTC. Translating it yields CASSLSPPREQYF.